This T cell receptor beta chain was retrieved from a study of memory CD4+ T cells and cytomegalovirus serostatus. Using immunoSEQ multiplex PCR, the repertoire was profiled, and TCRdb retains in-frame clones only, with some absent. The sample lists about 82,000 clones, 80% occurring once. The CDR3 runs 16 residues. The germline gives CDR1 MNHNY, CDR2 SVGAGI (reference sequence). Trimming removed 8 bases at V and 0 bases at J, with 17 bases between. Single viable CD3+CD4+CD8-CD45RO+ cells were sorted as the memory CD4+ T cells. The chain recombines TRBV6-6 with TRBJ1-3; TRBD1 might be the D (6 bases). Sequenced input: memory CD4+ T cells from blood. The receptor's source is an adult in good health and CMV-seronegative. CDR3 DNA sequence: TGTGCCAGCGCCGGGGGCCGCAGTTCCTCTGGAAACACCATATATTTT. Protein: CASAGGRSSSGNTIYF.